The rows below give T cell receptor beta chains drawn from one sample of a study of OX40 agonist ivuxolimab in advanced cancers. Clones were read by immunoSEQ multiplex PCR, and TCRdb kept only the in-frame ones, dropping some. The data show some 66,000 clones, with 70% to 90% seen just once and about 0.6% held by the top ten. The specimen comprised CD4+ or CD8+ T cells sorted from blood, sampled in a trial of the OX40 agonist ivuxolimab. These receptors were obtained from an adult with an advanced solid tumor such as melanoma, head and neck, liver or kidney cancer. CDR3s include the opening cysteine and the closing phenylalanine or tryptophan.

v_call cdr3_aa
TRBV5-1 CASSPQGAGTEAFF
TRBV10-3 CAIRESTTNEKLFF
TRBV2 CASVRGEGTEAFF
TRBV10-1 CASSGLAGAYNEQFF
TRBV5-6 CASSLAGVLDYGYTF
TRBV5-8 CASSFRQERSPLHF
TRBV6-5 CASRTGTEGSRPLHF
TRBV19 CASSSGRDYEQYF
TRBV5-1 CASSQTGPGANVLTF
TRBV5-1 CASSFDRAYGYTF
TRBV5-1 CASSPSMNTEAFF
TRBV2 CAIQGGPDYEQYF
TRBV29-1 CSVTTGGTYEQYF